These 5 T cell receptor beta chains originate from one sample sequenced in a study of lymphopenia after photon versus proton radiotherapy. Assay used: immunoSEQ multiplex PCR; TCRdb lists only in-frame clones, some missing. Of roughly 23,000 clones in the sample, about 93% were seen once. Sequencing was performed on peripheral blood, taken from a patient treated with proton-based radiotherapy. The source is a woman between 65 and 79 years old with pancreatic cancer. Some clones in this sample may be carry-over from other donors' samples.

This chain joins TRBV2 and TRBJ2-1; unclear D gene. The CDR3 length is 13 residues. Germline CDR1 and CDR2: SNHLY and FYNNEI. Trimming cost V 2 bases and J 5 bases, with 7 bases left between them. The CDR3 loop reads CASSERRNNEQFF. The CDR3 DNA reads TGTGCCAGCAGTGAAAGGCGGAACAATGAGCAGTTCTTC.

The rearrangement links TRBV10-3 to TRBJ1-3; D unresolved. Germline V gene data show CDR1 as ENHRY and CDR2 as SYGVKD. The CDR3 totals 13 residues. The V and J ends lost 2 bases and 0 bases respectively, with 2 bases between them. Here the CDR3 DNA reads TGTGCCATCAGTGAGAACTCTGGAAACACCATATATTTT. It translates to CAISENSGNTIYF.

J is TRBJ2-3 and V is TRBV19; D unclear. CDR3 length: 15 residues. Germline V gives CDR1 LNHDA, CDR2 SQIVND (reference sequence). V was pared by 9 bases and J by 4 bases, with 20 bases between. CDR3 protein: CASRPGDSIADTQYF. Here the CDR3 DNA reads TGTGCCAGCCGTCCCGGAGATAGTATTGCAGATACGCAGTATTTT.

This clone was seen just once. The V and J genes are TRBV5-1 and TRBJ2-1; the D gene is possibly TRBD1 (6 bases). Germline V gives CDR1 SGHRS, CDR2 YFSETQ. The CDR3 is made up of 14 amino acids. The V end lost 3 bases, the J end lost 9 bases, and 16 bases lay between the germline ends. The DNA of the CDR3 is TGCGCCAGCAGCTCGGGTTCGTCAGGGGTTGAGCAGTTCTTC. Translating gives CASSSGSSGVEQFF.

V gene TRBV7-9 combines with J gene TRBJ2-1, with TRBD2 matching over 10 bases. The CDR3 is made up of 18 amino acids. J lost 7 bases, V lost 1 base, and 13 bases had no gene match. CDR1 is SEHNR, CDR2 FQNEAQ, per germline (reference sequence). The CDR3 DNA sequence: TGTGCCAGCAGCTTAGTTGTTTGGGCTAGCGGGAGTGGTAATGAGCAGTTCTTC. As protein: CASSLVVWASGSGNEQFF. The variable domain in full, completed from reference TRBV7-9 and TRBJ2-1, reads DTGVSQNPRHKITKRGQNVTFRCDPISEHNRLYWYRQTLGQGPEFLTYFQNEAQLEKSRLLSDRFSAERPKGSFSTLEIQRTEQGDSAMYLCASSLVVWASGSGNEQFFGPGTRLTVL.